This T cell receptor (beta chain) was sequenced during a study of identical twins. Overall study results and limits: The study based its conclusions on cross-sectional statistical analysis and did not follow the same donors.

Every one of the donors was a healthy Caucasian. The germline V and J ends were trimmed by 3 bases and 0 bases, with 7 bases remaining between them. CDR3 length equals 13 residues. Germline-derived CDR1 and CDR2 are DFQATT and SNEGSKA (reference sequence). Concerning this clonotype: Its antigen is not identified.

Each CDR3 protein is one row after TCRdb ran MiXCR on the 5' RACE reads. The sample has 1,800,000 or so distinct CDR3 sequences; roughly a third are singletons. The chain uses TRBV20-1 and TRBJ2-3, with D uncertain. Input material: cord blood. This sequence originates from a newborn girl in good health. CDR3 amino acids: CSARYSSTDTQYF. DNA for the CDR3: TGCAGTGCTAGGTACAGTAGCACAGATACGCAGTATTTT.